This entry lists 22 T cell receptor beta chains sequenced from one sample in a study of blood T cell repertoires in COVID-19. Profiling relied on immunoSEQ multiplex PCR, and the TCRdb table lists in-frame clones only, not all of them. The sample contains roughly 250,000 clones, about 90% of which appear only once. Source material: peripheral blood. All receptors derive from a woman in her twenties or thirties with COVID-19, enrolled during active disease.

In its sample, this clone was seen a few times. CDR3 residues: CATSRGGQGYSGYTF. Here the CDR3 DNA reads TGTGCCACCAGCAGAGGGGGGCAGGGGTATAGTGGCTACACCTTC. V usage is TRBV15 and J usage is TRBJ1-2, with D perhaps matching TRBD1 (6 bases). This CDR3 is built from 15 residues. V lost 1 base and J 7 bases, leaving 16 bases between the germline ends. CDR1 is LNHNV, CDR2 YYDKDF, per germline (reference sequence).

The CDR3 DNA is TGTGCCAGCAGCGAGACAGGGAACACCGGGGAGCTGTTTTTT. This encodes CASSETGNTGELFF. The chain uses TRBV5-4 and TRBJ2-2; D possibly corresponds to TRBD1 (6 bases). V was pared by 4 bases and J by 1 base, with 8 bases between. There are 14 residues in the CDR3. Germline V gene sequence: CDR1 SGHNT, CDR2 YYREEE (reference sequence). The whole variable domain, filled in from reference TRBV5-4 and TRBJ2-2, reads ETGVTQSPTHLIKTRGQQVTLRCSSQSGHNTVSWYQQALGQGPQFIFQYYREEENGRGNFPPRFSGLQFPNYSSELNVNALELDDSALYLCASSETGNTGELFFGEGSRLTVL.

This clone was counted a few times. V and J are TRBV27 and TRBJ1-6; TRBD1 agrees at 10 bases. The junction had 4 bases not matched to a gene; V was cut back by 6 bases and J by 8 bases. The CDR3 runs to 14 residues. The germline V gene has CDR1 MNHEY and CDR2 SMNVEV (reference sequence). The CDR3 spells CASSLGTGDSPLHF. The CDR3, as DNA: TGTGCCAGCAGCCTCGGGACAGGGGATTCACCCCTCCACTTT.

The V gene is TRBV7-7, the J gene TRBJ2-5, with 13 bases matching TRBD2. The CDR3 is 16 residues long. The V gene's germline CDR1 is SSHAT and CDR2 FNYEAQ (reference sequence). V lost 5 bases, J lost 5 bases, and 8 bases stayed unmatched. This CDR3 is CASSQLAGGPGETQYF. CDR3 coding DNA: TGTGCCAGCAGCCAACTAGCGGGGGGGCCGGGTGAGACCCAGTACTTC.

A single count supports this clone. The V gene is TRBV15, the J gene TRBJ1-1, with unresolved D. The germline CDR1 and CDR2 sequences are LNHNV and YYDKDF (reference sequence). The CDR3 runs 12 residues. Trimming pared 1 base from V and 10 bases from J, leaving 10 bases between. In DNA, the CDR3 is TGTGCCACCAGCAGAGGGGAGGGAATAGCTTTCTTT. Its translation: CATSRGEGIAFF. Based on the CDR3 plus reference TRBV15 and TRBJ1-1, the full variable domain is DAMVIQNPRYQVTQFGKPVTLSCSQTLNHNVMYWYQQKSSQAPKLLFHYYDKDFNNEADTPDNFQSRRPNTSFCFLDIRSPGLGDTAMYLCATSRGEGIAFFGQGTRLTVV.

This clone was counted a single time. The chain recombines TRBV19 with TRBJ1-2, with 9 bases aligning to TRBD1. The CDR3 spans 16 residues. After removal of 3 bases from V and 8 bases from J, the junction contained 13 bases not matched to a gene. From germline, CDR1 is LNHDA and CDR2 SQIVND (reference sequence). This CDR3 is CASSILPGQGVGGYTF. CDR3 coding DNA: TGTGCCAGTAGTATCCTACCGGGACAGGGTGTTGGCGGCTACACCTTC.

Turning to this clone: The same CDR3 is also encoded by other DNA sequences in this sample. The chain couples TRBV18 to TRBJ2-1, with 8 positions matching TRBD2. The CDR3 is 16 amino acids. The germline V gene has CDR1 KGHSH and CDR2 LQKENI. Germline trimming cut 0 bases from V and 2 bases from J; bases unmatched to any gene: 3. CDR3 amino acids: CASSPPSGGAYNEQFF. CDR3 nucleotides: TGTGCCAGCTCACCACCATCCGGGGGGGCCTACAATGAGCAGTTCTTC.

The CDR3 spells CATSDSGRTWGEQFF. CDR3 sequence (DNA): TGTGCCACCAGTGACAGCGGGAGGACGTGGGGGGAGCAGTTCTTC. The genes are TRBV24-1 and TRBJ2-1, with 9 bases fitting TRBD2. Trimming removed 4 bases from V and 10 bases from J; junction bases left unmatched: 10. The germline V gene has CDR1 KGHDR and CDR2 SFDVKD. The CDR3 loop spans 15 amino acids.

DNA of the CDR3: TGCAGTGCTATTTACAGCTACGAGCAGTACTTC. It encodes CSAIYSYEQYF. The chain carries TRBV20-1 and TRBJ2-7; D is undetermined. V gave up 4 bases and J gave up 3 bases, with 7 bases separating them. Germline V CDR1 and CDR2: DFQATT, SNEGSKA (reference sequence). The CDR3 sequence is 11 residues long.

The gene calls are TRBV29-1 and TRBJ2-2; the D is unclear. Trimming stripped 4 bases from V and 0 bases from J, with 12 bases between. The length of the CDR3 is 15 residues. Germline values: CDR1 SQVTM, CDR2 ANQGSEA. For the CDR3, the DNA is TGCAGCGTTGTACTGTCCGATGCGAACACCGGGGAGCTGTTTTTT. Translation gives CSVVLSDANTGELFF.

The rearrangement joins TRBV20-1 to TRBJ2-3; D unresolved. The CDR3 has 11 amino acids. The ends were cut back, 5 bases at V and 4 bases at J, with 7 bases in the middle. The V gene's germline CDR1 is DFQATT and CDR2 SNEGSKA (reference sequence). CDR3 amino acids: CSASRADTQYF. As DNA, the CDR3 is TGCAGTGCTTCGAGAGCAGATACGCAGTATTTT.

This clone was counted a few times. The V gene is TRBV5-4, the J gene TRBJ1-2, with 10 positions matching TRBD1. This CDR3 is 14 amino acids long. CDR1 and CDR2 (germline): SGHNT, YYREEE (reference sequence). The V and J ends lost 5 bases and 5 bases, in that order; junction bases with no gene match: 6. Here the CDR3 reads CASSRGQGWYGYTF. The CDR3 DNA reads TGTGCCAGCAGTCGGGGACAGGGGTGGTATGGCTACACCTTC.

The gene calls are TRBV28 and TRBJ1-2; maybe TRBD1 (6 bases). V was cut by 6 bases and J by 7 bases, with 21 bases left in between. Per germline, CDR1 MDHEN and CDR2 SYDVKM. The length of the CDR3 is 15 residues. CDR3 sequence: CASSLAGARSFGYTF. The CDR3, as DNA: TGTGCCAGCAGCCTGGCGGGGGCCAGGAGCTTTGGCTACACCTTC.

The chain uses TRBV5-8 and TRBJ1-2; 11 nucleotides match TRBD1. Germline lookup yields CDR1 SGHTS and CDR2 YDEGEE. CDR3 size: 15 residues. V trimming: 2 bases; J trimming: 6 bases; junction bases outside the gene matches: 6. In DNA, the CDR3 is TGTGCCAGCAGCTTTGGACAGGGGGCGCCGGATGGCTACACCTTC. Protein product: CASSFGQGAPDGYTF.

The chain carries TRBV7-9 and TRBJ2-2; perhaps TRBD2 as D (5 bases). This CDR3 comprises 15 residues. Between the trimmed V and J ends, which lost 1 base and 7 bases, there was a span of 13 bases. The germline V gene encodes CDR1 SEHNR and CDR2 FQNEAQ (reference sequence). In nucleotides, the CDR3 is TGTGCCAGCAGCTTAGAGGAGTGGGGAGACGGGGAGCTGTTTTTT. Protein sequence: CASSLEEWGDGELFF.

The rearrangement links TRBV6-5 to TRBJ1-1; unclear D gene. The V end was cut by 4 bases, the J end by 4 bases, with 13 bases between. The CDR3 runs 14 residues. From germline, CDR1 is MNHEY and CDR2 SVGAGI. The CDR3 nucleotides are TGTGCCAGCAGTTCCGGATCAGGTCGCACTGAAGCTTTCTTT. Translating gives CASSSGSGRTEAFF.

The V gene is TRBV5-5, the J gene TRBJ2-1, with D perhaps TRBD2 (5 bases). CDR1 is SGHKS and CDR2 is YYEKEE in the germline V gene (reference sequence). The CDR3 consists of 13 residues. V lost 6 bases to trimming and J lost 8 bases, with 15 bases between them. CDR3 residues: CASTTLEFYEQFF. The CDR3 nucleotides are TGTGCCAGCACCACACTAGAATTCTATGAGCAGTTCTTC.

The genes are TRBV5-1 and TRBJ2-1; D possibly corresponds to TRBD2 (5 bases). The CDR3 is 16 amino acids. V lost 3 bases and J lost 5, with 18 bases in between. Germline values: CDR1 SGHRS, CDR2 YFSETQ. CDR3 region: CASSSRGGPGDNEQFF. The CDR3 DNA sequence: TGCGCCAGCAGCTCGCGCGGCGGGCCCGGAGACAATGAGCAGTTCTTC. Supplemented by reference TRBV5-1 and TRBJ2-1, the full variable domain reads KAGVTQTPRYLIKTRGQQVTLSCSPISGHRSVSWYQQTPGQGLQFLFEYFSETQRNKGNFPGRFSGRQFSNSRSEMNVSTLELGDSALYLCASSSRGGPGDNEQFFGPGTRLTVL.

This clone occurred many times. The chain links TRBV21-1 to TRBJ1-1; TRBD1, the D gene given by the table, was not confirmed from the DNA. TRBV21-1 is a pseudogene locus. The CDR3 runs 14 residues. Written as DNA, the CDR3 is TGTGCCAGCAGCGTACAGACAGGGCTAACTGAAGCTTTCTTT. Protein sequence: CASSVQTGLTEAFF.

The chain uses TRBV18 and TRBJ2-1, with 12 bases lining up with TRBD2. V was clipped by 3 bases and J by 3 bases; unmatched bases: 0. CDR1 and CDR2 (germline): KGHSH, LQKENI. CDR3 size: 15 residues. The CDR3 sequence is CASSPTSGGYNEQFF. The DNA for the CDR3 is TGTGCCAGCTCACCGACTAGCGGGGGCTACAATGAGCAGTTCTTC.

The chain combines TRBV7-8 with TRBJ2-1, with 13 bases identical to TRBD2. The germline V gene encodes CDR1 SGHVS and CDR2 FQNEAQ. This CDR3 has 16 amino acids. V lost 5 bases to trimming and J lost 15 bases; unmatched junction nucleotides: 16. CDR3 in amino acids: CASSTSGGATSAFLFF. The CDR3 DNA reads TGTGCCAGCAGCACTAGCGGGGGGGCGACCTCAGCGTTTCTGTTCTTC. Full variable domain (remainder filled in from reference TRBV7-8 and TRBJ2-1): GAGVSQSPRYKVAKRGQDVALRCDPISGHVSLFWYQQALGQGPEFLTYFQNEAQLDKSGLPSDRFFAERPEGSVSTLKIQRTQQEDSAVYLCASSTSGGATSAFLFFGPGTRLTVL.

The CDR3 bases are TGCGCCAGCAGCCTTGTAGATAGAGATGGAGATACGCAGTATTTT. This codes for CASSLVDRDGDTQYF. The J gene is TRBJ2-3, the V gene TRBV4-1; D is ambiguous. V was trimmed by 4 bases and J by 5 bases, leaving 16 bases between them. The CDR3 spans 15 residues. Germline V gene data show CDR1 as MGHRA and CDR2 as YSYEKL.